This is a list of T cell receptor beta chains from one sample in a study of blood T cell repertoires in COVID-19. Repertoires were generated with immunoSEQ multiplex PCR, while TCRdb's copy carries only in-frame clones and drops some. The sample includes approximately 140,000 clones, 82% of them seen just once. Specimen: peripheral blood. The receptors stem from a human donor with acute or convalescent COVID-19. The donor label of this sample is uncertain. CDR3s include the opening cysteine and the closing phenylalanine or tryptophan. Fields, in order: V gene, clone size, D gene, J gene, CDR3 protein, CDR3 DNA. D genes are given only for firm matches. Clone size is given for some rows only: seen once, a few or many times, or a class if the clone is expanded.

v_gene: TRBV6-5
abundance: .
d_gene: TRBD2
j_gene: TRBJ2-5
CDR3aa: CASRSAGGPGETQYF
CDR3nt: TGTGCCAGCAGATCAGCGGGGGGGCCGGGAGAGACCCAGTACTTC

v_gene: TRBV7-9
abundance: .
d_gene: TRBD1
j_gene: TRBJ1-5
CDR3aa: CASSNRDSQPQHF
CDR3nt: TGTGCCAGCAGCAACAGGGACAGTCAGCCCCAGCATTTT

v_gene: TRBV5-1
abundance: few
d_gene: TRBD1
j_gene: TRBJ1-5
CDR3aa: CANPDRGDNQPQHF
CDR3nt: TGCGCCAACCCGGACAGGGGTGACAATCAGCCCCAGCATTTT

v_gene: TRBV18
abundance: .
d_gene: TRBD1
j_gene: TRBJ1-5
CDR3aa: CASSGQRQGQPQHF
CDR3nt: TGTGCCAGCTCGGGACAGAGGCAGGGTCAGCCCCAGCATTTT

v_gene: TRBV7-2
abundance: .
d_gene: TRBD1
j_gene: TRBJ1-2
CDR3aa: CASSTRLGQGGGGYTF
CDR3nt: TGTGCCAGCAGCACCCGCTTAGGGCAGGGGGGCGGAGGCTACACCTTC

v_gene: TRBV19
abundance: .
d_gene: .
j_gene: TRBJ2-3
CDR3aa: CASSILERGDTQYF
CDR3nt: TGTGCCAGTAGTATTCTTGAAAGAGGGGATACGCAGTATTTT

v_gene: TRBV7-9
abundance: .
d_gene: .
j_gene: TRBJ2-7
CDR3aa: CASSLDLYEQYF
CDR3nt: TGTGCCAGCAGCTTAGATCTCTACGAGCAGTACTTC

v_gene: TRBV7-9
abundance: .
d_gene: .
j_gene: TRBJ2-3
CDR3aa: CASSQRQVTDTQYF
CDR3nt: TGTGCCAGCAGCCAGAGACAGGTCACAGATACGCAGTATTTT

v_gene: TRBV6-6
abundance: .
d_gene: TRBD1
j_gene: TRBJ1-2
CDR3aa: CASSRSGQGWGYTF
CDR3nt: TGTGCCAGCAGTCGATCCGGACAGGGGTGGGGCTACACCTTC

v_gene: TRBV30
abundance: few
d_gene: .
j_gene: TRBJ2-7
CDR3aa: CAWAEDYEQYF
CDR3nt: TGTGCCTGGGCGGAGGACTACGAGCAGTACTTC

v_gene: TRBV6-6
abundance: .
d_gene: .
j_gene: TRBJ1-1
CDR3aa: CASSFDSVVVSGAFF
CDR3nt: TGTGCCAGCAGCTTCGACAGTGTAGTAGTCTCTGGAGCTTTCTTT

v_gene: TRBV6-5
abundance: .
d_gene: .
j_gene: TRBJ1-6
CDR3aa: CASSSGERVSPLHF
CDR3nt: TGTGCCAGCAGTAGTGGGGAGCGGGTATCACCCCTCCACTTT

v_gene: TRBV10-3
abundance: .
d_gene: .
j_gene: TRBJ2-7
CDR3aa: CAISEGPSYEQYF
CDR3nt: TGTGCCATCAGTGAGGGCCCATCTTACGAGCAGTACTTC

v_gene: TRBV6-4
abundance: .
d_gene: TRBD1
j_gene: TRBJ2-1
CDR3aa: CASTQARGRWDNEQFF
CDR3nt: TGTGCCAGCACCCAGGCAAGGGGGCGTTGGGACAATGAGCAGTTCTTC

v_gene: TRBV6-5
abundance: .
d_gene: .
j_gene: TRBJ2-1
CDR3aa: CASTSPGAYNEQFF
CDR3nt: TGTGCCAGCACCTCCCCGGGGGCCTACAATGAGCAGTTCTTC

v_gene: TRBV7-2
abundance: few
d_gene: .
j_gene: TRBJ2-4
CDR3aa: CASSSERNIQYF
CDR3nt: TGTGCCAGCAGCTCAGAGCGAAACATTCAGTACTTC

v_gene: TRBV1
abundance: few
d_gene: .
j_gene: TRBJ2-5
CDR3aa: CTSSQDGRRGGTPLQTQYF
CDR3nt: TGCACCAGCAGCCAAGATGGTAGGCGCGGGGGGACCCCTCTCCAGACCCAGTACTTC

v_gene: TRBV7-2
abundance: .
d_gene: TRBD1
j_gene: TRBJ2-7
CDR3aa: CASSEGQRYEQYF
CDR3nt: TGTGCCAGCAGCGAGGGACAGCGCTACGAGCAGTACTTC

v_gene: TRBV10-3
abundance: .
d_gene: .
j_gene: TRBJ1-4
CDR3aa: CAISRQDGTSTNEKLFF
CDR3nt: TGTGCCATCAGTCGACAGGATGGGACCTCAACTAATGAAAAACTGTTTTTT

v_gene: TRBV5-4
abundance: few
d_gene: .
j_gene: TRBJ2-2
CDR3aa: CASSFPGGRSGELFF
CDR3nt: TGTGCCAGCAGCTTTCCCGGGGGGCGCTCCGGGGAGCTGTTTTTT

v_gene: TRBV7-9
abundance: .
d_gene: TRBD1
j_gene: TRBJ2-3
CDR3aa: CASSEGQGFQDTQYF
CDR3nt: TGTGCCAGCAGCGAGGGACAGGGGTTTCAAGATACGCAGTATTTT

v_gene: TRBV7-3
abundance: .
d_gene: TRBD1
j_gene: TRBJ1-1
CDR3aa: CASSLTRDSNTEAFF
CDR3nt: TGTGCCAGCAGCTTAACGCGGGACAGTAACACTGAAGCTTTCTTT

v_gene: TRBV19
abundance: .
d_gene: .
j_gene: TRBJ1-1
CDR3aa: CASSIPGANTEAFF
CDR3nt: TGTGCCAGTAGTATCCCAGGTGCAAACACTGAAGCTTTCTTT

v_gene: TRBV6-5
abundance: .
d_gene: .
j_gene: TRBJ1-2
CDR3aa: CASSYSGYYGYTF
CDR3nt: TGTGCCAGCAGTTATTCAGGGTACTATGGCTACACCTTC

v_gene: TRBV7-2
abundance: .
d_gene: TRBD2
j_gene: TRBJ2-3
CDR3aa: CASSISGLAGGTTDTQYF
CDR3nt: TGTGCCAGCAGCATAAGCGGACTAGCGGGGGGAACCACAGATACGCAGTATTTT

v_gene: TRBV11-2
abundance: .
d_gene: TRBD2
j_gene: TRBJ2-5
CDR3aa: CASSLRGSGEQETQYF
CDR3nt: TGTGCCAGCAGCTTACGGGGTAGCGGGGAACAAGAGACCCAGTACTTC

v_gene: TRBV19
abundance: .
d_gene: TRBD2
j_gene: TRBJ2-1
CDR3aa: CASSQGRGGRDEQFF
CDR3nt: TGTGCCAGTAGTCAAGGGCGGGGGGGCCGCGATGAGCAGTTCTTC

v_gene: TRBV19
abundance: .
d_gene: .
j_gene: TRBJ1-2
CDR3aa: CASTRTDPFFYTF
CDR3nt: TGTGCCAGTACACGGACAGACCCTTTTTTCTACACCTTC

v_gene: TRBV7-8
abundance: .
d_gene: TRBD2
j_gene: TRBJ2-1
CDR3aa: CASSLSGRDEQFF
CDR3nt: TGTGCCAGCAGCTTAAGTGGGAGGGATGAGCAGTTCTTC

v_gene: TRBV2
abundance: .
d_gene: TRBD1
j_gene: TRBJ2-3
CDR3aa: CADRGVTQYF
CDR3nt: TGTGCCGACAGGGGGGTCACGCAGTATTTT

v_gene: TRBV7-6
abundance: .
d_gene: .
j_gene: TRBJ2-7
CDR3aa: CASSLAGRGDEQYF
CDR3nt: TGTGCCAGCAGCTTAGCGGGCAGGGGCGACGAGCAGTACTTC

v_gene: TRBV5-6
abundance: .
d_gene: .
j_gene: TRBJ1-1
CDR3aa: CASSLANEAFF
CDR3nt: TGTGCCAGCAGCTTGGCTAATGAAGCTTTCTTT

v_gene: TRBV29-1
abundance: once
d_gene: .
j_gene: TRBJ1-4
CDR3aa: CSVVANRPNEKLFF
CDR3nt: TGCAGCGTTGTCGCGAACAGGCCGAATGAAAAACTGTTTTTT

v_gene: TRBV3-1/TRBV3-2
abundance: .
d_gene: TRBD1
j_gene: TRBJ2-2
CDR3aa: CASSPLGQGLTGELFF
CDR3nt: TGTGCCAGCAGCCCGTTGGGACAGGGATTAACCGGGGAGCTGTTTTTT

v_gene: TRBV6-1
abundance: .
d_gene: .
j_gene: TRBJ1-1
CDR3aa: CASSEAQAVYEAFF
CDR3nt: TGTGCCAGCAGTGAGGCACAGGCCGTTTATGAAGCTTTCTTT

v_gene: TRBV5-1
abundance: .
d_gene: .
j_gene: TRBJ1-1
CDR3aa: CASSSDGVTEAFF
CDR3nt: TGCGCCAGCAGCTCGGACGGGGTGACTGAAGCTTTCTTT

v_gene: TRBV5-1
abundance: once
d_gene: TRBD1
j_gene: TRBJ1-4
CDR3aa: CASSVSGTGDEKLFF
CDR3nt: TGCGCCAGCAGCGTGTCCGGGACAGGGGACGAAAAACTGTTTTTT

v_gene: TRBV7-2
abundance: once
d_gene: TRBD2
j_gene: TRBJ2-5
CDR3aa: CASSLLAGGLQETQYF
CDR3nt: TGTGCCAGCAGCTTGCTAGCGGGGGGCTTACAAGAGACCCAGTACTTC

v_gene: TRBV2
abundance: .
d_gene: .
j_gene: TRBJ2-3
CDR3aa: CASSEQLVSTDTQYF
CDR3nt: TGTGCCAGCAGTGAACAGCTAGTCAGCACAGATACGCAGTATTTT

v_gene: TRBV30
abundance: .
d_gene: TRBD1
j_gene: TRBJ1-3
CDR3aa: CAWSRGTGGNTIYF
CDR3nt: TGTGCCTGGAGCCGTGGGACAGGAGGAAACACCATATATTTT

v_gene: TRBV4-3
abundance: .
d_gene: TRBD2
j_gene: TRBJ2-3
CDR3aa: CASSHPTGGLAGGEITDTQYF
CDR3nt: TGCGCCAGCAGCCACCCTACGGGGGGACTAGCGGGGGGTGAGATCACAGATACGCAGTATTTT

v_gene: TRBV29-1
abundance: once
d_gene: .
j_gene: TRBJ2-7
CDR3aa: CNVDPGDSYEQYF
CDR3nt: TGCAACGTTGATCCGGGGGACTCCTACGAGCAGTACTTC